What follows is one T cell receptor (beta chain) and its context. These data are taken from a study of blood T cell repertoires in COVID-19. Study at large: Both acute and convalescent COVID-19 samples were obtained from the United States, Italy and Spain.

How the authors handled the data: Reference gene primer amplification gave estimated nucleated cell counts. This table comes from immunoSEQ multiplex PCR, and its TCRdb copy is limited to in-frame clones, with some not included. The DNA was the basis for D and trimming; V, J and clone size are from that table. The data hold approximately 25,000 clones, with approximately 68% observed a single time. The CDR3 loop spans 14 amino acids. The J segment lost 7 bases and the V segment lost 3 bases, leaving 8 bases of the junction unmatched. CDR1 is SGHRS and CDR2 is YFSETQ in the germline V gene. Input material: peripheral blood. The chain joins TRBV5-1 to TRBJ1-2; 8 nucleotides line up with TRBD1. This clonotype was obtained from a woman at least 80 years old with acute or convalescent COVID-19. The CDR3 here is CASSYGQGAGGYTF. CDR3 in DNA: TGCGCCAGCAGCTACGGGCAGGGGGCTGGTGGCTACACCTTC.